What follows are 15 T cell receptor beta chains derived from one specimen sequenced in a study of shared clonotypes between healthy human individuals. Only in-frame clones appear in the TCRdb table, and some are missing; sequencing was by immunoSEQ multiplex PCR. The sample contains under 1,100,000 clones, roughly 74% of which appear only once. Sequenced input: memory CD4+ T cells from PBMCs. Subset in this sample: CD45RA-negative fraction. All receptors come from a man aged 18 to 30 in good health. Some clones in this sample may be carry-over from other donors' samples.

This clone was recorded a few times. A much larger clone lies a single base off, so this may be a read error. The sample has other DNA sequences that encode this CDR3 too. The V call is TRBV9, the J call TRBJ2-3; maybe TRBD2 (6 bases). The germline V gene encodes CDR1 SGDLS and CDR2 YYNGEE. The CDR3 is made up of 16 amino acids. The CDR3 sequence: CASTPGGRSSTDTQYF. For the CDR3, the DNA is TGTGCCAGCACCCCAGGAGGGCGGTCTAGCACAGACACGCAGTATTTT.

This clone was recorded many times. Other DNA variants within this sample encode the same CDR3. The gene calls are TRBV6-5 and TRBJ2-5; tentatively, D is TRBD1 or TRBD2 (6 bases each). V lost 0 bases and J lost 3, with 11 bases in between. In germline, CDR1 is MNHEY, CDR2 SVGAGI. The CDR3 is 15 amino acids. This CDR3 reads CASSYSGGTEETQYF. In DNA form, the CDR3 reads TGTGCCAGCAGTTACTCCGGGGGCACCGAAGAGACCCAGTACTTC.

The V call is TRBV27, the J call TRBJ2-3, with TRBD2 matching 12 bases. V was clipped by 7 bases and J by 2 bases; unmatched bases: 7. CDR1 MNHEY and CDR2 SMNVEV come from the germline V gene (reference sequence). The CDR3 is 16 amino acids. CDR3 nucleotides: TGTGCCAGCACTCGACTAGCGGGAGTACCCACAGATACGCAGTATTTT. Encoded protein: CASTRLAGVPTDTQYF.

The rearrangement uses TRBV9 and TRBJ1-3; perhaps TRBD1 as D (5 bases). The V end was cut by 5 bases, the J end by 0 bases, with 12 bases between. CDR1 and CDR2 (germline): SGDLS, YYNGEE. CDR3 length: 15 amino acids. CDR3 coding DNA: TGTGCCAGCAGGCGGGGGGACGGCTCTGGAAACACCATATATTTT. Protein sequence: CASRRGDGSGNTIYF.

This clone was picked up a small number of times. The V call is TRBV11-3, the J call TRBJ2-2; 7 bases align to TRBD2. The CDR3 extends over 13 amino acids. Trimming took 5 bases from V and 6 from J; bases not matched to a gene: 3. Germline CDR1 and CDR2: SGHNT and YENEEA. CDR3 amino acids: CASSATSPGELFF. In nucleotides, the CDR3 is TGTGCCAGCAGCGCGACTAGCCCCGGGGAGCTGTTTTTT.

The chain links TRBV5-5 to TRBJ1-1; tentatively, D is TRBD1 (5 bases). CDR1 is SGHKS, CDR2 YYEKEE, per germline (reference sequence). Trimming removed 1 base at V and 5 bases at J, with 9 bases between. The CDR3 is 13 residues long. This CDR3 is CASSLMAGTEAFF. The CDR3, as DNA: TGTGCCAGCAGCTTGATGGCAGGGACTGAAGCTTTCTTT.

The chain joins TRBV6-1 to TRBJ2-7; 7 bases fit TRBD2. This CDR3 region has 14 residues. The V segment lost 4 bases and the J segment 1 base; nucleotides outside the gene matches: 4. Germline-derived CDR1 and CDR2 are MNHNS and SASEGT. The CDR3 region has the DNA TGTGCCAGCAGTGGGCTCGGGGGGTCCTACGAGCAGTACTTC. The encoded protein is CASSGLGGSYEQYF.

The chain has TRBV30 and TRBJ2-3, with 9 bases matching TRBD2. The length of the CDR3 is 15 residues. Germline assignment: CDR1 GTSNPN and CDR2 SVGIG (reference sequence). V was clipped by 7 bases and J by 4 bases; unmatched bases: 12. The CDR3 DNA sequence: TGTGCCTCCTCGCCCACTGGCGGGGGGGCAGATACGCAGTATTTT. Residues: CASSPTGGGADTQYF. Variable domain in full (rest from reference TRBV30 and TRBJ2-3): SQTIHQWPATLVQPVGSPLSLECTVEGTSNPNLYWYRQAAGRGLQLLFYSVGIGQISSEVPQNLSASRPQDRQFILSSKKLLLSDSGFYLCASSPTGGGADTQYFGPGTRLTVL.

The chain employs TRBV28 and TRBJ1-2, with TRBD1 identical over 7 bases. The CDR3 is made up of 13 amino acids. J lost 3 bases, V lost 11 bases, and 9 bases had no gene match. The germline V gene has CDR1 MDHEN and CDR2 SYDVKM. The CDR3 spells CAGQGGQHYGYTF. The CDR3 DNA sequence: TGTGCCGGGCAGGGGGGGCAACACTATGGCTACACCTTC.

This clone has more than one count but fewer than ten. The chain is built from TRBV28 and TRBJ2-1; 8 nucleotides align to TRBD2. The V gene's germline CDR1 is MDHEN and CDR2 SYDVKM. V dropped 8 bases and J dropped 3; count of bases not matched to a gene: 3. The CDR3 is 13 residues long. CDR3 protein: CASGAGGYNEQFF. The CDR3 DNA follows: TGTGCCAGCGGGGCGGGGGGCTACAATGAGCAGTTCTTC.

The genes are TRBV18 and TRBJ2-2, with 13 bases fitting TRBD2. The germline gives CDR1 KGHSH, CDR2 LQKENI. The CDR3 runs 17 residues. The V and J ends lost 0 bases and 8 bases, in that order; junction bases with no gene match: 6. CDR3 in amino acids: CASSPPGLAGLTGELFF. CDR3 DNA: TGTGCCAGCTCACCACCGGGACTAGCGGGACTCACGGGGGAGCTGTTTTTT.

J is TRBJ2-1 and V is TRBV2, with D maybe TRBD1 (5 bases). Deletions cut 3 bases from V and 0 bases from J, with 9 bases between. This CDR3 is 15 amino acids long. Germline V gives CDR1 SNHLY, CDR2 FYNNEI. The CDR3 sequence: CASSENRNSYNEQFF. CDR3 DNA: TGTGCCAGCAGTGAGAACAGGAACTCCTACAATGAGCAGTTCTTC.

Turning to this clone: Different DNA sequences within this sample yield the same CDR3. V usage is TRBV27 and J usage is TRBJ1-2; perhaps TRBD1 as D (5 bases). Germline V gene data show CDR1 as MNHEY and CDR2 as SMNVEV (reference sequence). V lost 3 bases to trimming and J lost 4 bases, with 9 bases between them. This CDR3 is 13 amino acids long. The CDR3 sequence is CASSFRGAYGYTF. The CDR3 region has the DNA TGTGCCAGCAGTTTTCGGGGCGCCTATGGCTACACCTTC.

V and J are TRBV2 and TRBJ2-5, with a weak D call TRBD1 (5 bases). This CDR3 spans 11 amino acids. Germline CDR1 SNHLY, CDR2 FYNNEI. The CDR3, as DNA: TGTGGGGGCGCGGCTTGGGAGACCCAGTACTTC. Its translation: CGGAAWETQYF.

The chain recombines TRBV6-5 with TRBJ2-3, with D perhaps TRBD1 or TRBD2 (6 bases each). The CDR3 consists of 12 residues. Germline values: CDR1 MNHEY, CDR2 SVGAGI. V was cut by 6 bases and J by 6 bases, with 10 bases left in between. In DNA, the CDR3 is TGTGCCAGCAGGCCCGGGGGCGATACGCAGTATTTT. Translating it yields CASRPGGDTQYF.